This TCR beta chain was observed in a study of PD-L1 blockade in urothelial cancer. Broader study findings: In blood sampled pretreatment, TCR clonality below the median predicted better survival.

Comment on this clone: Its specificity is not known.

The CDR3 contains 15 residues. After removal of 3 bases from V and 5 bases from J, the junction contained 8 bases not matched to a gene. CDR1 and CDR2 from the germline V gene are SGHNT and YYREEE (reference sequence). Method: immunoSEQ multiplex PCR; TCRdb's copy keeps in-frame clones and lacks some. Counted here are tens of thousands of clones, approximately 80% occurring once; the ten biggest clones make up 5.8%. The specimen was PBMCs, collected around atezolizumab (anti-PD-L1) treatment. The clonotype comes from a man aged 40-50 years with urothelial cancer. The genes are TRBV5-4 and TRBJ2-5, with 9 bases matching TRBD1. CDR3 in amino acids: CASSSGTGMGETQYF. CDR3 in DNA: TGTGCCAGCAGCTCTGGGACAGGGATGGGGGAGACCCAGTACTTC.